The entry below describes one T cell receptor beta chain. The data were obtained in a study of blood T cell repertoires in COVID-19. Deletions cut 0 bases from V and 12 bases from J, with 15 bases between. The CDR3 is made up of 13 amino acids. Using immunoSEQ multiplex PCR, the repertoire was profiled, and TCRdb retains in-frame clones only, with some absent. The sample includes under 250,000 clones, about 83% of them seen just once. The sequenced sample consisted of peripheral blood. The chain carries TRBV12-3 or TRBV12-4 and TRBJ2-7, with D possibly matching TRBD2 (6 bases). The TCR originated in a human donor in a cohort sampled during active COVID-19. CDR3 amino acids: CASSLAGGVHPYF. The CDR3 bases are TGTGCCAGCAGTTTAGCGGGGGGAGTTCATCCGTACTTC.